What follows are 31 T cell receptor beta chains derived from one specimen sequenced in a study of T cell clonality in common variable immunodeficiency. Repertoires were generated with immunoSEQ multiplex PCR, while TCRdb's copy carries only in-frame clones and drops some. Sampling found approximately 50,000 clones, none seen once. Source material: peripheral blood mononuclear cells. All receptors come from a person aged 18-69 years in good health.

This clone has ten or more counts. With the read ending 3 residues before the CDR3 end, the germline J gene is used to fill in that end. The chain carries TRBV7-9 and TRBJ2-5, with 7 bases identical to TRBD1. The CDR3 length is 13 residues. J lost 4 bases, V lost 9 bases, and 8 bases had no gene match. Germline CDR1 reads SEHNR; CDR2 reads FQNEAQ (reference sequence). The CDR3 sequence is CASGGRGRETQYF. The covered CDR3 bases are TGTGCCAGTGGCGGTAGGGGGCGAGAGACC.

This clone was detected many times. The read ends 3 residues shy of where the CDR3 ends; the end is completed using the germline J gene. The chain uses TRBV7-9 and TRBJ1-1, with TRBD1 matching 11 bases. Losses at the gene ends were 5 bases for V and 4 bases for J; bases not matched to a gene: 3. Germline V CDR1 and CDR2: SEHNR, FQNEAQ (reference sequence). The CDR3 covers 14 residues. This chain's CDR3 is CASSVGTGGTEAFF. The CDR3 DNA, read in part, is TGTGCCAGCAGCGTTGGGACAGGGGGCACTGAA.

Comments on this clone: The read ends 3 residues shy of where the CDR3 ends; the end is completed using the germline J gene. The chain employs TRBV19 and TRBJ1-2; TRBD1 matches at 8 bases. The CDR3 is made up of 14 amino acids. Per germline, CDR1 LNHDA and CDR2 SQIVND (reference sequence). The CDR3 reads CASSIPDQGADYTF. The DNA read from the CDR3 is TGTGCCAGTAGTATTCCCGATCAGGGGGCTGAC.

The table lists this clone with many counts. Here the CDR3 reads CASSLAGTRAEQYF. Partial CDR3 DNA: TGTGCCAGCAGCTTAGCGGGTACTCGTGCCGAG. This sequence joins TRBV11-2 and TRBJ2-7; D is uncertain. The DNA ends 3 residues before the CDR3 does, and the rest of the CDR3 is filled in from the germline J gene. The CDR3 runs to 14 residues. Looked up from germline, CDR1 is SGHAT and CDR2 is FQNNGV. V lost 1 base, J lost 6 bases, and 13 bases lay in between.

This clone has at least ten counts. Partial CDR3 DNA: TGTGCCAGCAGTGTTGCGGGAACCGGGGAG. Its protein is CASSVAGTGE. The CDR3 reads in full as CASSVAGTGELFF. The V and J genes are TRBV2 and TRBJ2-2, with D perhaps matching TRBD2 (6 bases). The read terminates 3 residues ahead of where the CDR3 ends, so the germline J gene completes it. Germline-derived CDR1 and CDR2 are SNHLY and FYNNEI. The CDR3 is made up of 13 amino acids. V was trimmed by 4 bases and J by 5 bases, leaving 8 bases between them.

This clone was seen repeatedly, ten times or more. Sequencing ends 3 residues short of the CDR3 end; the germline J gene provides the rest. This chain joins TRBV5-1 and TRBJ1-1; 8 bases are a match to TRBD1. The V gene end was trimmed by 4 bases and the J gene end by 2 bases; junction bases not matched to a gene: 4. Germline values: CDR1 SGHRS, CDR2 YFSETQ. The CDR3 loop spans 14 amino acids. The CDR3 region is CASSPGQGNTEAFF. The CDR3 bases that were read are TGCGCCAGCAGCCCTGGACAGGGTAACACTGAA.

This clone came up many times. The CDR3 end falls 3 residues outside the read, so it is completed with the germline J gene. V and J are TRBV3-1 (or the pseudogene TRBV3-2) and TRBJ1-6; D ambiguous. The germline V and J ends were trimmed by 1 base and 7 bases, with 11 bases remaining between them. This CDR3 is built from 15 residues. CDR1 and CDR2 from the germline V gene are LGHDT and YNNKEL (reference sequence). The CDR3 region is CASSQGAPGNSPLHF. CDR3 DNA (partial): TGTGCCAGCAGCCAAGGAGCGCCCGGAAATTCACCC.

This clone appeared many times. The read terminates 3 residues ahead of where the CDR3 ends, so the germline J gene completes it. This chain joins TRBV6-2 or TRBV6-3 and TRBJ1-5, with D hard to call. The V end lost 0 bases, the J end lost 7 bases, and 13 bases lay between the germline ends. Per germline, CDR1 MNHEY and CDR2 SVGEGT. The CDR3 loop spans 15 amino acids. CDR3 loop: CASSYSKFPGQPQHF. The sequenced part of the CDR3 DNA is TGTGCCAGCAGTTACTCGAAGTTCCCAGGACAGCCC.

In its sample, this clone was seen many times. The observed sequence ends 3 residues before the CDR3 terminus, with the missing tail filled in from the germline J gene. The chain uses TRBV5-5 and TRBJ2-1, with TRBD2 matching over 7 bases. The CDR3 contains 13 residues. The V and J ends lost 4 bases and 7 bases, in that order; junction bases with no gene match: 5. Germline V gene sequence: CDR1 SGHKS, CDR2 YYEKEE (reference sequence). CDR3 in amino acids: CASSPTSWNEQFF. CDR3 DNA, as far as it was read: TGTGCCAGCAGCCCGACTAGCTGGAATGAG.

This clone was counted many times. The CDR3 is cut off 3 residues early in the read; its end comes from the germline J gene. The chain is built from TRBV18 and TRBJ2-1; 12 bases are shared with TRBD2. Germline V lookup: CDR1 KGHSH, CDR2 LQKENI. The CDR3 contains 16 residues. Losses at the gene ends were 4 bases for V and 5 bases for J; bases not matched to a gene: 6. The part of the CDR3 DNA that was read is TGTGCCAGCTCACAGCAACTAGCGGGGGGTGACAATGAG. Translated, it gives CASSQQLAGGDNE. The entire CDR3 protein is CASSQQLAGGDNEQFF.

This clone was observed at least ten times. The read halts 3 residues ahead of the CDR3 end, with the missing end drawn from the germline J gene. The chain employs TRBV20-1 and TRBJ2-3, with 9 bases matching TRBD2. The germline gives CDR1 DFQATT, CDR2 SNEGSKA (reference sequence). The CDR3 has 13 amino acids. The sequenced CDR3 bases are TGCACCTCCTTGTCCCTAGCGGGGGATACG. This encodes CTSLSLAGDT. In full, the CDR3 reads CTSLSLAGDTQYF.

This clone was seen repeatedly, ten times or more. Coverage ceases 3 residues before the CDR3 finishes, and the germline J gene fills in the end. The chain carries TRBV20-1 and TRBJ2-1; possibly TRBD1 or TRBD2 for D (5 bases each). The V gene lost 0 bases and the J gene lost 5 bases, with 11 bases spanning the gap. Germline CDR1 reads DFQATT; CDR2 reads SNEGSKA (reference sequence). The CDR3 runs to 14 residues. CDR3 bases read: TGCAGTGCTAGAGATTCGAGGGGTAACAATGAG. This gives the protein CSARDSRGNNE. In full, the CDR3 is CSARDSRGNNEQFF.

This clone appeared many times. The read ends 3 residues shy of where the CDR3 ends; the end is completed using the germline J gene. The chain has TRBV14 and TRBJ1-3; D not resolved. V lost 6 bases and J 2 bases, leaving 11 bases between the germline ends. Germline V gene sequence: CDR1 SGHDN, CDR2 FVKESK. This CDR3 spans 14 amino acids. This CDR3 is CASSSQITGNTIYF. The CDR3 DNA, read in part, is TGTGCCAGCAGTTCTCAGATTACTGGAAACACC.

As regards this clone: Sequencing ends 3 residues short of the CDR3 end; the germline J gene provides the rest. The genes are TRBV6-2 or TRBV6-3 and TRBJ2-3; the D gene is possibly TRBD1 (6 bases). CDR1 and CDR2 from the germline V gene are MNHEY and SVGEGT. The CDR3 consists of 15 residues. Incomplete CDR3 DNA: TGTGCCAGCAGCCGAAAGGTGGGGGCGTCTCAGCCG. Translation: CASSRKVGASQP. The CDR3 in its entirety is CASSRKVGASQPQYF.

As to this clone: One end of the junction varies from germline; a read error may be responsible. The read is 3 residues too short to cover the CDR3 end, so that end is filled in from the germline J gene. The rearrangement uses TRBV29-1 and TRBJ2-5, with 10 bases matching TRBD2. Per germline, CDR1 SQVTM and CDR2 ANQGSEA. CDR3 length: 14 amino acids. This CDR3 reads CGVWPSGSGETQYF. Incomplete CDR3 DNA: TGCGGCGTTTGGCCTAGCGGGAGTGGAGAGACC. Full variable domain (missing parts from reference TRBV29-1 and TRBJ2-5): SAVISQKPSRDICQRGTSLTIQCQVDSQVTMMFWYRQQPGQSLTLIATANQGSEATYESGFVIDKFPISRPNLTFSTLTVSNMSPEDSSIYLCGVWPSGSGETQYFGPGTRLLVL.

Ten or more counts support this clone. The read stops 3 residues short of the end of the CDR3; the missing end is completed from the germline J gene. The chain has TRBV30 and TRBJ1-1, with TRBD1 matching over 8 bases. Trimming removed 1 base from V and 5 bases from J; junction bases left unmatched: 6. The CDR3 loop spans 14 amino acids. Germline CDR1 and CDR2: GTSNPN and SVGIG (reference sequence). This CDR3 is CAWSGGRGRTEAFF. The part of the CDR3 DNA that was read is TGTGCCTGGAGTGGTGGCAGGGGGCGAACTGAA.

This clone was seen at least ten times. The read ends 3 residues early relative to the CDR3; the germline J gene fills the gap. The gene calls are TRBV7-8 and TRBJ1-2; tentative D call: TRBD1 (5 bases). Per the germline V gene, CDR1 is SGHVS and CDR2 is FQNEAQ. Trimming took off 1 base at V and 2 bases at J, with 14 bases between the two ends. This CDR3 has 16 amino acids. The covered CDR3 bases are TGTGCCAGCAGCTTAGGTATTGTTGACAGCAACTATGGC. Amino acids: CASSLGIVDSNYG. The CDR3 reads in full as CASSLGIVDSNYGYTF.

In this sample, this clone turned up many times. The junction departs from germline at one end; a sequencing error may be responsible. The read terminates 3 residues before the CDR3 end, so the remaining end is supplied by the germline J gene. The V gene is TRBV4-2, the J gene TRBJ2-5; TRBD1 might be the D (6 bases). Germline lookup yields CDR1 LGHNA and CDR2 YNFKEQ. The CDR3 totals 16 residues. Partial CDR3 DNA: TGCGCCAGCAGCCAAAGTCGCCAGGGGCTGGGGGAGACC. Its translation is CASSQSRQGLGET. The full CDR3 protein reads CASSQSRQGLGETQYF.

The table lists this clone with many counts. The read gets to within 3 residues of the CDR3 end, and the germline J gene fills in the rest. The J gene is TRBJ2-5, the V gene TRBV5-1; D remains ambiguous. This CDR3 comprises 11 residues. The germline V gene encodes CDR1 SGHRS and CDR2 YFSETQ. The V and J ends lost 0 bases and 5 bases respectively, with 2 bases between them. This chain's CDR3 is CASSLAETQYF. CDR3 bases read: TGCGCCAGCAGCTTGGCGGAGACC.

This clone was observed at least ten times. The junction and the germline gene differ at one end; a read error may be behind it. The read comes to an end 3 residues before the CDR3 does, leaving the germline J gene to fill in the end. J is TRBJ1-1 and V is TRBV4-2; D is unclear. Germline V gene sequence: CDR1 LGHNA, CDR2 YNFKEQ. CDR3 length: 14 residues. CDR3 DNA, as far as it was read: TGCGCCAGCAGCCAAGACAACCGGGGCACTGAA. Protein product: CASSQDNRGTE. The full CDR3 protein reads CASSQDNRGTEAFF.

On this clone itself: The junction does not match germline at one end; this may be a read error. The observed sequence ends 3 residues before the CDR3 terminus, with the missing tail filled in from the germline J gene. The rearrangement joins TRBV6-1 to TRBJ2-3, with D perhaps given as TRBD1 or TRBD2 (5 bases each). The CDR3 spans 16 residues. The germline gives CDR1 MNHNS, CDR2 SASEGT. The DNA read from the CDR3 is TGTGCCAGCAATGAAGAGGAGAACAGGAGGTCAAAGACG. Encoded protein: CASNEEENRRSKT. The CDR3 in its entirety is CASNEEENRRSKTQYF.

This clone showed up many times. The read terminates 3 residues before the CDR3 end, so the remaining end is supplied by the germline J gene. J is TRBJ1-2 and V is TRBV19; no firm D call. Germline CDR1 and CDR2: LNHDA and SQIVND (reference sequence). The CDR3 covers 15 residues. CDR3 DNA, as far as it was read: TGTGCCAGTAGTATATCCACCCTTGGCGGCCCCGGC. It translates to CASSISTLGGPG. The CDR3, in full, reads CASSISTLGGPGYTF.

This clone showed up many times. With the read ending 3 residues before the CDR3 end, the germline J gene is used to fill in that end. This rearrangement joins TRBV20-1 to TRBJ1-1; 7 bases match TRBD1. Germline V gene sequence: CDR1 DFQATT, CDR2 SNEGSKA (reference sequence). V lost 4 bases to trimming and J lost 4 bases; unmatched junction nucleotides: 6. CDR3 length: 13 amino acids. CDR3 sequence reads: CSAITDRVTEAFF. The sequenced part of the CDR3 DNA is TGCAGTGCTATAACAGACAGGGTCACTGAA.

This clone occurred many times. The read falls 3 residues short of the CDR3 end, and the missing part is taken from the germline J gene. This chain uses TRBV5-1 with TRBJ2-5; TRBD2 matches 7 bases. Looked up from germline, CDR1 is SGHRS and CDR2 is YFSETQ. V gave up 2 bases and J gave up 5 bases; unmatched junction bases: 3. The CDR3 consists of 13 residues. CDR3 DNA (partial): TGCGCCAGCAGCTTAGCGGGGCGGGAGACC. Translating it yields CASSLAGRET. The entire CDR3 is CASSLAGRETQYF.

In its sample, this clone was seen many times. The observed sequence ends 3 residues before the CDR3 terminus, with the missing tail filled in from the germline J gene. The V and J genes are TRBV4-1 and TRBJ2-2, with D maybe TRBD1 (5 bases). The germline V and J ends were trimmed by 4 bases and 3 bases, with 18 bases remaining between them. The CDR3 has 17 residues. Germline CDR1 MGHRA, CDR2 YSYEKL. The sequenced part of the CDR3 DNA is TGCGCCAGCAGCCTTAGAGCGACAGTAGTCGACACCGGGGAG. Translation: CASSLRATVVDTGE. The full CDR3 sequence reads CASSLRATVVDTGELFF.

This clone has ten or more counts. The covered CDR3 bases are TGCAGTGCTAGAGAGTCCTACAGGGCCTTCGGTAATTCACCG. Translating it yields CSARESYRAFGNSP. The CDR3 as a whole reads CSARESYRAFGNSPLFF. J is TRBJ2-2 and V is TRBV20-1; tentative D call: TRBD1 (6 bases). The read gets to within 3 residues of the CDR3 end, and the germline J gene fills in the rest. CDR1 DFQATT and CDR2 SNEGSKA come from the germline V gene (reference sequence). The CDR3 has 17 residues.

This clone was seen many times. The read comes to an end 3 residues before the CDR3 does, leaving the germline J gene to fill in the end. This chain joins TRBV5-1 and TRBJ2-1; 12 nucleotides align to TRBD2. Germline V gene data show CDR1 as SGHRS and CDR2 as YFSETQ. The CDR3 runs 16 residues. V gave up 4 bases and J gave up 4 bases; unmatched junction bases: 6. The sequenced CDR3 bases are TGCGCCAGCAGCCCCCGGACTAGCGGGGCTTACAATGAG. Encoded protein: CASSPRTSGAYNE. The entire CDR3 reads CASSPRTSGAYNEQFF.

Concerning this clone: The read falls 3 residues short of the CDR3 end, and the missing part is taken from the germline J gene. The chain employs TRBV7-9 and TRBJ1-2; D is ambiguous. The CDR3 sequence is 11 residues long. The ends were cut back, 5 bases at V and 7 bases at J, with 8 bases in the middle. The V gene's germline CDR1 is SEHNR and CDR2 FQNEAQ (reference sequence). The chain's CDR3 is CASSPVFGYTF. The DNA read from the CDR3 is TGTGCCAGCAGCCCCGTTTTTGGC.

This clone was observed at least ten times. The observed sequence ends 3 residues before the CDR3 terminus, with the missing tail filled in from the germline J gene. The chain uses TRBV5-1 and TRBJ2-3, with TRBD2 as a possible D gene (5 bases). Looked up from germline, CDR1 is SGHRS and CDR2 is YFSETQ. The CDR3 contains 15 residues. The DNA read from the CDR3 is TGCGCCAGCAGCTTTAGTTCTAACGGGGAAGAGACG. It specifies CASSFSSNGEET. From start to end, the CDR3 is CASSFSSNGEETQYF.

This clone has a count of ten or more. The read gets to within 3 residues of the CDR3 end, and the germline J gene fills in the rest. This rearrangement joins TRBV10-3 to TRBJ2-2; 8 bases are a match to TRBD2. V lost 8 bases to trimming and J lost 1 base; unmatched junction nucleotides: 3. This CDR3 has 14 amino acids. Per the germline V gene, CDR1 is ENHRY and CDR2 is SYGVKD. The CDR3 reads CAIQTSVNTGELFF. CDR3 bases read: TGTGCCATCCAGACTAGCGTGAACACCGGGGAG.

At least ten counts were recorded for this clone. The observed sequence ends 3 residues before the CDR3 terminus, with the missing tail filled in from the germline J gene. This rearrangement joins TRBV20-1 to TRBJ2-4; 11 nucleotides match TRBD2. Germline V gene data show CDR1 as DFQATT and CDR2 as SNEGSKA (reference sequence). There are 13 residues in the CDR3. The CDR3 sequence is CSAPTSGVETQYF. CDR3 DNA (partial): TGCAGTGCGCCGACTAGCGGGGTGGAGACT.